This section outlines one TCR beta chain sequence together with its context. Only in-frame clones appear in the TCRdb table, and some are missing; sequencing was by immunoSEQ multiplex PCR. The table includes about 370,000 clones, roughly 90% detected once. The CDR3 is 15 residues long. Trimming removed 0 bases from V and 7 bases from J, with 15 bases in between. CDR1 SGHDN and CDR2 FVKESK come from the germline V gene. The sample belongs to a study of blood T cell repertoires in COVID-19. For the study at large: Spain, Italy and the United States supplied samples that represented acute and convalescent COVID-19.

The receptor comes from a woman in her thirties with COVID-19, enrolled during active disease. Sequencing was performed on peripheral blood. The genes are TRBV14 and TRBJ1-1; D is possibly TRBD1 (6 bases). This CDR3 is CASSQELVDRHEAFF. CDR3 in DNA: TGTGCCAGCAGCCAAGAACTTGTAGACAGGCATGAAGCTTTCTTT. Full variable domain (outside the CDR3, taken from reference TRBV14 and TRBJ1-1): EAGVTQFPSHSVIEKGQTVTLRCDPISGHDNLYWYRRVMGKEIKFLLHFVKESKQDESGMPNNRFLAERTGGTYSTLKVQPAELEDSGVYFCASSQELVDRHEAFFGQGTRLTVV.